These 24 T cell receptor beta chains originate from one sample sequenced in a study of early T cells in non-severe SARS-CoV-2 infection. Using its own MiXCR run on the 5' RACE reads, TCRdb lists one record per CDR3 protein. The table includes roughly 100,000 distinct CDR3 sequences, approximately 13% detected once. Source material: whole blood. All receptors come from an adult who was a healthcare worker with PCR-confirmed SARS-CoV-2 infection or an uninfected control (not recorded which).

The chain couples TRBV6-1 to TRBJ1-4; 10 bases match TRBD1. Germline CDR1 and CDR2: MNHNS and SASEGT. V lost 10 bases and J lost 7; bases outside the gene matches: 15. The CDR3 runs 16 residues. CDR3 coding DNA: TGTGCCACCCGAGGGGCTTACCGGGACAGGGGTGAAAAACTGTTTTTT. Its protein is CATRGAYRDRGEKLFF.

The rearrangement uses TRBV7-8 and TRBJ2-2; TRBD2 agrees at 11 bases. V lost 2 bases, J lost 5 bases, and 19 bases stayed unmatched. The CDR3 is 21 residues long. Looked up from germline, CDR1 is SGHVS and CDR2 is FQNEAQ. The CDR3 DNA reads TGTGCCAGCAGCTTACCCCAACTAGCGGGGGCGCCTAAATTGGGGACCGGGGAGCTGTTTTTT. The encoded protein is CASSLPQLAGAPKLGTGELFF.

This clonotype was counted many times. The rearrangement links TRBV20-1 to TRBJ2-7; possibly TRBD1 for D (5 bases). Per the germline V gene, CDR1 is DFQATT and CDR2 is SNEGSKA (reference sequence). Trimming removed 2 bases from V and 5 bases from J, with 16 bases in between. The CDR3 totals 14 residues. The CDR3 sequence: CSARKGYGRDEQYF. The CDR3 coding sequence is TGCAGTGCTAGAAAGGGGTATGGTCGGGACGAGCAGTACTTC.

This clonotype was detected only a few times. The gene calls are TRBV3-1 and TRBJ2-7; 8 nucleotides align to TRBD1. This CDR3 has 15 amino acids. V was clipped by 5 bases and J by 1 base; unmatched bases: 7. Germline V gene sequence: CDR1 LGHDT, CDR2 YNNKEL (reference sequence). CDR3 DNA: TGTGCCAGCAGCTCTGTCGGGACAGGTTCCTACGAGCAGTACTTC. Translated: CASSSVGTGSYEQYF.

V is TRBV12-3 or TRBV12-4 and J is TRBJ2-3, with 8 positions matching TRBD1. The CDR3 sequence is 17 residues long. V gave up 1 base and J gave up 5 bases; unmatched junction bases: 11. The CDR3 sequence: CASSLGQGNTERDTQYF. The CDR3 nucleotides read TGTGCCAGCAGTTTAGGACAGGGGAATACGGAGAGAGATACGCAGTATTTT.

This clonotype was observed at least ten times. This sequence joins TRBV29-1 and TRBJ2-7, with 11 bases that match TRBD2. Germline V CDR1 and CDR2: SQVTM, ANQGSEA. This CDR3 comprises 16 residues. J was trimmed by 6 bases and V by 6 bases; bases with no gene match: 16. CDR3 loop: CSVPLRLAGGYCEQYF. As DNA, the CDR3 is TGCAGCGTCCCACTCCGCCTAGCGGGGGGTTACTGCGAGCAGTACTTC.

This CDR3 reads CASSTAPGRIRINSGNTIYF. CDR3 sequence (DNA): TGTGCCAGCAGCACGGCGCCGGGACGGATTAGAATTAACTCTGGAAACACCATATATTTT. The V call is TRBV21-1, the J call TRBJ1-3; the listed D gene, TRBD1, was not tested against the DNA. TRBV21-1 is shown as a pseudogene. CDR3 length equals 20 residues.

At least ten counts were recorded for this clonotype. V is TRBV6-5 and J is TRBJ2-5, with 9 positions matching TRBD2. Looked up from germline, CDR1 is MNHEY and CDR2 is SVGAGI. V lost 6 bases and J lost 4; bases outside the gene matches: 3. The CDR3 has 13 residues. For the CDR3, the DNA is TGTGCCAGCAGAGCGCGGGGGGGAGAGACCCAGTACTTC. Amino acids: CASRARGGETQYF.

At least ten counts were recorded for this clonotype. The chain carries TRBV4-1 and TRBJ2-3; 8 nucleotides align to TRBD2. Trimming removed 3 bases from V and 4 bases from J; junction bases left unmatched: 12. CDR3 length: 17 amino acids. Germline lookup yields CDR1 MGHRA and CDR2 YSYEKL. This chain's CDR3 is CASSHGTGTRDSDTQYF. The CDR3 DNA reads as TGCGCCAGCAGCCATGGGACCGGGACTAGAGATTCAGATACGCAGTATTTT.

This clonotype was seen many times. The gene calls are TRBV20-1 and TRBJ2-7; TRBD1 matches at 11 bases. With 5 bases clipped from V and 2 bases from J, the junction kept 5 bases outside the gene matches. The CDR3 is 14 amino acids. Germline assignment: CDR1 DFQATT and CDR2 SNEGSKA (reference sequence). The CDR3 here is CSARRTGGPYEQYF. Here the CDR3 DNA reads TGCAGTGCTCGCCGGACAGGGGGCCCCTACGAGCAGTACTTC.

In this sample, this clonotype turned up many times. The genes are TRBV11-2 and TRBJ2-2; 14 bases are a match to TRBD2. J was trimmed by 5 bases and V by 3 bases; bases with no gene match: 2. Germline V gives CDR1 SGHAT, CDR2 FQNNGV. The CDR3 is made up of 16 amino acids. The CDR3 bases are TGTGCCAGCAGCTTGACTAGCGGGGGGGCAACCGGGGAGCTGTTTTTT. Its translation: CASSLTSGGATGELFF.

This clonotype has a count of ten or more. DNA of the CDR3: TGTGCCAGCAGTGAGTCGGACCTAGGAGAGACCCAGTACTTC. Its protein is CASSESDLGETQYF. V is TRBV2 and J is TRBJ2-5; D not resolved. Trimming removed 3 bases at V and 4 bases at J, with 12 bases between. The V gene's germline CDR1 is SNHLY and CDR2 FYNNEI. CDR3 length: 14 residues.

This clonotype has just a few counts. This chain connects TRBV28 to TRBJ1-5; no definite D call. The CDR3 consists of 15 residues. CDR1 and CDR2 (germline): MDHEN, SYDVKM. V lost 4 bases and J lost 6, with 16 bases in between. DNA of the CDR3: TGTGCCAGCAGTTCAATTAGTGGGCCAGGTCAGCCCCAGCATTTT. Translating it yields CASSSISGPGQPQHF.

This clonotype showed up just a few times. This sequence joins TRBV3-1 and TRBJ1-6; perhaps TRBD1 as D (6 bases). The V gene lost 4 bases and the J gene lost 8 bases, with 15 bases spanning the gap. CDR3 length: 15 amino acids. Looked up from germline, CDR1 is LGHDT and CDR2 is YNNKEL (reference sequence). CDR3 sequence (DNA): TGTGCCAGCAGCCGTAAACAGGGAGTCCATTCACCCCTCCACTTT. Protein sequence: CASSRKQGVHSPLHF.

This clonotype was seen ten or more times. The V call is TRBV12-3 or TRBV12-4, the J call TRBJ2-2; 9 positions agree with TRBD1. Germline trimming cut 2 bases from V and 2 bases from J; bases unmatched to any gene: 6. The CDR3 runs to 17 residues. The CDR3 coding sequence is TGTGCCAGCAGTTTATGGACAGGGGCCGTTAACACCGGGGAGCTGTTTTTT. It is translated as CASSLWTGAVNTGELFF.

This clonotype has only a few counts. This chain's CDR3 is CASSTRSTLSYNEQFF. For the CDR3, the DNA is TGTGCCAGCAGCACCCGTTCTACCCTCTCCTACAATGAGCAGTTCTTC. The rearrangement links TRBV9 to TRBJ2-1; D gene ambiguous. The CDR3 sequence is 16 residues long. Germline CDR1 and CDR2: SGDLS and YYNGEE. V lost 4 bases and J lost 0, with 14 bases in between.

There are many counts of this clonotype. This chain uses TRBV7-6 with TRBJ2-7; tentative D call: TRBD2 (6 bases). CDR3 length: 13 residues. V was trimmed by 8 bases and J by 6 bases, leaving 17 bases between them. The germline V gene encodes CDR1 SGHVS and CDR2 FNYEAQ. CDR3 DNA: TGTGCCAGCGGCCCTGGAGGGTTTGGCGAGCAGTACTTC. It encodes CASGPGGFGEQYF.

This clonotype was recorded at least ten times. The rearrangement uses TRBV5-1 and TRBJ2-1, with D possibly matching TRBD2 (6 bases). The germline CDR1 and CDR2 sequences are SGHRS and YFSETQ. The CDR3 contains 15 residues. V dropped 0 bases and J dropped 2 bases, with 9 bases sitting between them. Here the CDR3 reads CASSLAGTPYNEQFF. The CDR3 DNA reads TGCGCCAGCAGCTTGGCCGGGACTCCCTACAATGAGCAGTTCTTC.

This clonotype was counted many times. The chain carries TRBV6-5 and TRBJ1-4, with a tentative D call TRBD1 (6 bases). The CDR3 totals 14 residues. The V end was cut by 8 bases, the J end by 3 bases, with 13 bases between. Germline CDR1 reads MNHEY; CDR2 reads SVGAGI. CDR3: CASRSAGANEKLFF. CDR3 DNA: TGTGCCAGCCGCAGCGCAGGGGCTAATGAAAAACTGTTTTTT.

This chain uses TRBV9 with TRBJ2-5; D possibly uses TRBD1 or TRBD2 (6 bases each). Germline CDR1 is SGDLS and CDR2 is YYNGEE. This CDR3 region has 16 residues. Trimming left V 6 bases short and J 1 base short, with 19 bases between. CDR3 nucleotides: TGTGCCAGCACCCGCGGTTGGGGGGCTCGCCAAGAGACCCAGTACTTC. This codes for CASTRGWGARQETQYF.

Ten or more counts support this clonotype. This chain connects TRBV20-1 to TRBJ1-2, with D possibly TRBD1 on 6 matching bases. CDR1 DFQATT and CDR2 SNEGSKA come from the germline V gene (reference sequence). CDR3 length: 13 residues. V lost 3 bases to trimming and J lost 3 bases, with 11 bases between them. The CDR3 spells CSARRGSDYGYTF. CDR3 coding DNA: TGCAGTGCTAGGAGGGGGTCAGACTATGGCTACACCTTC.

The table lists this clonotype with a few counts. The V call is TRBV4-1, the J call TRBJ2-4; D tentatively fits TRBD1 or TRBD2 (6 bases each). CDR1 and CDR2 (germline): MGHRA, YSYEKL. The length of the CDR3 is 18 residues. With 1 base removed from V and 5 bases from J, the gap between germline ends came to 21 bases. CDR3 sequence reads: CASSQGGARRAWENIQYF. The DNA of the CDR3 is TGCGCCAGCAGCCAAGGGGGGGCCAGGAGGGCGTGGGAAAACATTCAGTACTTC.

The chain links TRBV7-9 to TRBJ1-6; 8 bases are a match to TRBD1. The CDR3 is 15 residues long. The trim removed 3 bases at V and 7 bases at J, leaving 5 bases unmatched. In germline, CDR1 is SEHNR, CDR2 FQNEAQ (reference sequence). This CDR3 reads CASSFWTGMNSPLHF. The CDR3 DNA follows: TGTGCCAGCAGCTTCTGGACAGGGATGAATTCACCCCTCCACTTT.

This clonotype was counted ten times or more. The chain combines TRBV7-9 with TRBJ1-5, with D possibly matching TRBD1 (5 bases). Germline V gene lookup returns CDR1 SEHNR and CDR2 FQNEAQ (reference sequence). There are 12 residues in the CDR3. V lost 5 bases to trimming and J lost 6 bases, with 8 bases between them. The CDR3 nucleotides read TGTGCCAGCAGCCCCGGGGGTCAGCCCCAGCATTTT. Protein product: CASSPGGQPQHF.